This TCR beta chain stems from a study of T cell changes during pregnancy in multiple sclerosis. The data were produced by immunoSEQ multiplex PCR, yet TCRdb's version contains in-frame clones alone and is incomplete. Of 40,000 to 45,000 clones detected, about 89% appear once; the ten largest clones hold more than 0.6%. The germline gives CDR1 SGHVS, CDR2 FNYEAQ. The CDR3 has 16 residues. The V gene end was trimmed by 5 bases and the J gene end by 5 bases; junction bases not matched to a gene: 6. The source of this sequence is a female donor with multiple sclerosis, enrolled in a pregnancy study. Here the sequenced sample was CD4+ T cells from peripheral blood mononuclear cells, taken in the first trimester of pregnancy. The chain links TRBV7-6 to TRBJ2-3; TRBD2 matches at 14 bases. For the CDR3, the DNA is TGTGCCAGCAGCCCAAGCGGACTAGCGGGAGGAGATACGCAGTATTTT. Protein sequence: CASSPSGLAGGDTQYF.